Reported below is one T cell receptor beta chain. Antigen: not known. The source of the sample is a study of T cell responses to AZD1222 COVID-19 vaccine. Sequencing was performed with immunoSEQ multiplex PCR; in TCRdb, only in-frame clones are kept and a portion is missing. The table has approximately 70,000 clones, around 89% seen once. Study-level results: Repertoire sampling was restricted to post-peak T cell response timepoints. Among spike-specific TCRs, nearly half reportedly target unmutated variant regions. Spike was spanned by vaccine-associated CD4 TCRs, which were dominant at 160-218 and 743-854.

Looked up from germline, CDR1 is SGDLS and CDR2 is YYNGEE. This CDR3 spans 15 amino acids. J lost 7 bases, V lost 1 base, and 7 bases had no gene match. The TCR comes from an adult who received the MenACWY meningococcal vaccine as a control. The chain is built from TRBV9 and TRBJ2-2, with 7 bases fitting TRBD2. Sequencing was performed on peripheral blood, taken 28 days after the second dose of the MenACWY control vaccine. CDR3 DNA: TGTGCCAGCAGCGTATTGAGCGGGGAAGGCGGGGAGCTGTTTTTT. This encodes CASSVLSGEGGELFF.